This is a list of T cell receptor beta chains from one sample in a study of long-term antiretroviral therapy in people with HIV. Sequenced by immunoSEQ multiplex PCR; TCRdb stores in-frame clones only, minus some. The data contain roughly 42,000 clones, around nine tenths of them singletons. The starting material was unsorted PBMCs, obtained 0.1 years before starting antiretroviral therapy. The receptors here all came from a woman aged 45 to 65 with HIV. CDR3s include the opening cysteine and the closing phenylalanine or tryptophan. The D gene is left open where the match is weak. Clone size is given for some rows only: seen once, a few or many times, or a class if the clone is expanded.

clone_size,v_call,d_call,j_call,cdr3_aa,cdr3_nt
once,TRBV6-5,-,TRBJ1-5,CASSLRVDQPQHF,TGTGCCAGCAGTCTCAGGGTGGATCAGCCCCAGCATTTT
-,TRBV10-3,-,TRBJ2-5,CAISESIETQYF,TGTGCCATCAGTGAGTCGATCGAGACCCAGTACTTC
-,TRBV5-4,TRBD2,TRBJ2-5,CASSLGGGPRETQYF,TGTGCCAGCAGCTTAGGCGGGGGGCCCCGTGAGACCCAGTACTTC
-,TRBV9,TRBD1,TRBJ1-2,CASSGQGAVIGYTF,TGTGCCAGCAGTGGACAGGGGGCAGTAATTGGCTACACCTTC
-,TRBV4-3,TRBD1,TRBJ1-2,CASSQDLSVTGNYGYTF,TGCGCCAGCAGCCAAGATCTCAGTGTGACAGGGAACTATGGCTACACCTTC
-,TRBV6-1,-,TRBJ2-3,CASIGSTDTQYF,TGTGCCAGCATCGGATCCACAGATACGCAGTATTTT
-,TRBV10-2,-,TRBJ1-2,CASSESPNYGYTF,TGCGCCAGCAGTGAGTCTCCTAACTATGGCTACACCTTC
once,TRBV7-2,-,TRBJ2-7,CASSQRVTYEQYF,TGTGCCAGCAGCCAGCGGGTGACCTACGAGCAGTACTTC
-,TRBV7-9,-,TRBJ2-1,CASSLAGTLGNEQFF,TGTGCCAGCAGCTTAGCGGGGACCCTGGGAAATGAGCAGTTCTTC
-,TRBV5-8,-,TRBJ2-7,CASSSRRRQWYF,TGTGCCAGCAGCTCCCGGAGGCGGCAGTGGTACTTC
-,TRBV7-3,-,TRBJ1-1,CASSLQENTEAFF,TGTGCCAGCAGCCTACAGGAAAACACTGAAGCTTTCTTT
few,TRBV10-1,-,TRBJ2-1,CASSGETRGEQFF,TGCGCCAGCAGTGGGGAGACTAGGGGTGAGCAGTTCTTC
-,TRBV2,-,TRBJ1-6,CASSEGGLLFNSPLHF,TGTGCCAGCAGTGAGGGGGGGCTCCTCTTTAATTCACCCCTCCACTTT
once,TRBV14,-,TRBJ1-4,CASGEQGRIEKLFF,TGTGCCAGCGGCGAACAGGGAAGGATTGAAAAACTGTTTTTT
-,TRBV10-3,-,TRBJ2-3,CAISEGTETQYF,TGTGCCATCAGTGAAGGAACGGAAACGCAGTATTTT
-,TRBV4-1,TRBD1,TRBJ1-4,CASEPGTARGVNEKLFF,TGCGCCAGCGAACCTGGGACAGCTCGCGGAGTCAATGAAAAACTGTTTTTT
-,TRBV18,-,TRBJ2-7,CASSPSVGRGAYEQYF,TGTGCCAGCTCACCCTCCGTGGGGCGCGGAGCCTACGAGCAGTACTTC
-,TRBV2,TRBD1,TRBJ1-6,CASSEQGGNNSPLHF,TGTGCCAGCAGTGAACAGGGGGGGAATAATTCACCCCTCCACTTT
-,TRBV5-6,TRBD2,TRBJ2-3,CAVSSSGASDTQYF,TGTGCCGTTAGTTCTAGCGGGGCATCAGATACGCAGTATTTT
once,TRBV27,-,TRBJ1-2,CASSGGAYGYTF,TGTGCCAGCAGTGGAGGTGCCTATGGCTACACCTTC
-,TRBV27,TRBD2,TRBJ2-1,CATQRGSSYNEQFF,TGTGCCACCCAGCGGGGGAGCTCCTACAATGAGCAGTTCTTC
-,TRBV30,-,TRBJ1-4,CAWRGKSGTRNEKLFF,TGTGCCTGGAGAGGAAAATCCGGGACACGTAATGAAAAACTGTTTTTT
-,TRBV14,-,TRBJ2-7,CASSQGMGGLSSYEQYF,TGTGCCAGCAGCCAAGGGATGGGGGGCCTCAGCTCCTACGAGCAGTACTTC
-,TRBV19,-,TRBJ1-1,CASSNQIGNTEAFF,TGTGCCAGTAGTAACCAGATCGGGAACACTGAAGCTTTCTTT
once,TRBV9,-,TRBJ1-1,CASSVLSTGNTEAFF,TGTGCCAGCAGCGTACTTTCGACAGGGAACACTGAAGCTTTCTTT
-,TRBV11-2,-,TRBJ1-3,CASSLVEGSSGNTIYF,TGTGCCAGCAGCTTAGTGGAGGGGAGCTCTGGAAACACCATATATTTT
-,TRBV9,-,TRBJ2-2,CASSVVVGGELFF,TGTGCCAGCAGCGTAGTGGTAGGCGGGGAGCTGTTTTTT
-,TRBV5-1,TRBD1,TRBJ1-5,CASSLDGTDPRQPQHF,TGCGCCAGCAGCTTGGATGGGACAGACCCGCGTCAGCCCCAGCATTTT
-,TRBV29-1,-,TRBJ2-7,CSVEGDAAVLSSYEQYF,TGCAGCGTTGAGGGGGACGCGGCAGTCCTTAGCTCCTACGAGCAGTACTTC
-,TRBV4-1,-,TRBJ2-2,CASSQGRQTGGELFF,TGCGCCAGCAGCCAAGGACGCCAGACAGGCGGGGAGCTGTTTTTT
-,TRBV6-6,TRBD1,TRBJ2-2,CASGDRVTGELFF,TGTGCCAGCGGAGACAGGGTTACCGGGGAGCTGTTTTTT
-,TRBV19,TRBD1,TRBJ2-7,CASRDRGSPSYEQYF,TGTGCCAGTAGGGACAGGGGCTCTCCTTCCTACGAGCAGTACTTC
-,TRBV5-6,TRBD1,TRBJ2-7,CASSFETGPYEQYF,TGTGCCAGCAGCTTCGAGACAGGGCCCTACGAGCAGTACTTC
-,TRBV25-1,-,TRBJ2-7,CASSDRGRYEQYF,TGTGCCAGCAGTGACAGGGGCCGGTACGAGCAGTACTTC
-,TRBV27,TRBD1,TRBJ1-2,CASSRTQGAWDYGYTF,TGTGCCAGCAGTAGGACTCAGGGGGCGTGGGACTATGGCTACACCTTC
-,TRBV11-2,-,TRBJ2-5,CASSFGETQYF,TGTGCCAGCAGCTTTGGGGAGACCCAGTACTTC
-,TRBV5-4,-,TRBJ1-1,CASSLDGRSEAFF,TGTGCCAGCAGCTTGGATGGGAGGTCGGAAGCTTTCTTT
-,TRBV7-2,-,TRBJ2-3,CASRLMVWGNTDTQYF,TGTGCCAGCAGGTTAATGGTGTGGGGAAACACAGATACGCAGTATTTT
-,TRBV9,TRBD2,TRBJ2-5,CASSGGGTSAGETQYF,TGTGCCAGCAGCGGTGGAGGTACTAGCGCGGGTGAGACCCAGTACTTC
-,TRBV29-1,-,TRBJ2-5,CSVVRVTGETQYF,TGCAGCGTTGTACGGGTAACCGGGGAGACCCAGTACTTC